What follows is one T cell receptor (beta chain) and its context. Its antigen specificity is not known. No base qualities exist here, and no much larger clone lies one base off it. From the germline V gene, CDR1 is SQVTM and CDR2 is ANQGSEA. The CDR3 numbers 14 residues from cysteine through phenylalanine. Only the CDR3 part of the read is kept: 42 bases, read in frame from the first base. V was cut back by 5 bases and J by 0 bases, leaving a gap of 13 bases between them. The data were taken from a study of cytotoxic CD8 clonotypes in ibrutinib-treated CLL (dated by TCRdb to the early 2020s). About the study as a whole: The cohort was composed of about 10 relapsed/refractory and fewer than 16 treatment-naive patients; IGHV unmutated status was identified in about 17 patients. Samples at response were collected after a median of approximately twelve months of treatment, with a range of about 6 to 40 months. Longitudinal samples were obtainable from about 30% of the roughly 90 participants in the trial. Responses were partial in roughly 25 patients and complete in 2; after median about 63 months follow-up, approximately 15 stayed in remission and around 12 progressed. Cryopreserved peripheral blood mononuclear cells were obtained prior to treatment, at the time of response, and at either disease progression or sustained remission. Samples averaged about 260,000 productive templates and some 96,000 productive rearrangements.

Each clonotype received, on average, 10x coverage in deep resolution sequencing performed on a MiSeq, where the target depth lay between 1 in 1 million and 1 in 200,000 T cells. The immunoSEQ hsTCRB Kit was used to generate TCR beta libraries. Per the authors' processing: Data were analyzed with ImmunoSEQ Data Assistant and ImmunoSEQ Analyzer, with V, D and J genes assigned per IMGT definitions. Clonality was computed as one minus normalized Shannon entropy of productive rearrangement frequencies, ranging from 0 to 1. Only overrepresented clonotypes making up at least 0.05% of the repertoire of each patient were included in the public clonotype analysis. Some 12 age-matched healthy donor repertoires from immuneACCESS served as clonality controls. TCRdb provides this immuneACCESS table in a form limited to in-frame rearrangements. Some clones are lacking; in checked studies, under half of them reflect an unresolved V gene, and why the rest are absent is not known. Clone size and V and J calls were adopted from that table, with D and trimming inferred from the DNA. The sample has some 310,000 clones on record, roughly 80% of them singletons. Of the sample, 6.5% to 8.5% falls within the top ten clones.

General findings and caveats noted by the study authors: Public clonotypes were rare and either contracted or stayed stable during treatment, and the rise in clonality at ibrutinib response reflected the expansion of private clonotypes. Clonality rose at ibrutinib response, remained stable during sustained remission, and dropped back toward baseline at progression. At baseline, clonality was higher than in age-matched healthy donors and showed a strong correlation with circulating CD8+ T-cell counts. Lymph node repertoires were not examined, and the timing of sampling was not matched between patients in sustained remission and those whose disease progressed.

For TCR beta library preparation, roughly 2 micrograms of genomic DNA was extracted from cryopreserved PBMCs. Longitudinal blood samples from CLL patients on ibrutinib monotherapy were analyzed using high-throughput TCR beta sequencing. The patients took part in an open-label, single-center phase 2 trial of ibrutinib monotherapy. This TCR came from a human donor with chronic lymphocytic leukemia. The chain couples TRBV29-1 to TRBJ1-2; TRBD1 is a possible D gene, resting on 5 matching bases. Sequencing was performed on PBMCs, taken before ibrutinib treatment. The sequenced DNA is TGCAGCGTTCTGGAAGGGACTACTAACTATGGCTACACCTTC. This translates into CSVLEGTTNYGYTF.